These 29 T cell receptor beta chains were all obtained from the same sample, sequenced in a study of blood T cells in healthy people across ages (dated by TCRdb to the mid-2010s). To prepare the library, 5' RACE was applied. TCRdb records Illumina HiSeq 2500 as the sequencer. A second roughly 6 to 11 cycle PCR used a sample-barcoded 5' primer and a J-beta primer mix. Starting from the raw public reads, TCRdb applied fastp trimming at Q25, assembled clones with MiXCR and retained in-frame beta chains. Each CDR3 protein appears once, grouped with its most common genes and DNA. The sample table contains 790,000 or so distinct CDR3 sequences; only one count was recorded for about 42% of them. The top ten clones comprise roughly 18% of the sample. Material for sequencing was blood. Receptors were obtained from a man older than 75 in good health.

The chain combines TRBV3-1 with TRBJ2-7, with a weak D call TRBD2 (5 bases). This CDR3 is built from 14 residues. Between the trimmed V and J ends, which lost 0 bases and 7 bases, there was a span of 13 bases. The germline V gene encodes CDR1 LGHDT and CDR2 YNNKEL (reference sequence). Here the CDR3 DNA reads TGTGCCAGCAGCCAAGATCAGTCCAGAGGGGAGCAGTACTTC. This sequence encodes CASSQDQSRGEQYF.

This clonotype came up a few times. The chain is built from TRBV11-3 and TRBJ2-7; no clear D. The germline V and J ends were trimmed by 5 bases and 6 bases, with 8 bases remaining between them. The CDR3 contains 11 residues. CDR1 SGHNT and CDR2 YENEEA come from the germline V gene. The CDR3 region is CASSVSSEQYF. The CDR3 DNA is TGTGCCAGCAGCGTTAGTAGCGAGCAGTACTTC. Full variable domain (remainder filled in from reference TRBV11-3 and TRBJ2-7): EAGVVQSPRYKIIEKKQPVAFWCNPISGHNTLYWYLQNLGQGPELLIRYENEEAVDDSQLPKDRFSAERLKGVDSTLKIQPAELGDSAVYLCASSVSSEQYFGPGTRLTVT.

This chain uses TRBV7-2 with TRBJ2-2, with D perhaps matching TRBD1 or TRBD2 (5 bases each). CDR3 length: 15 residues. V lost 3 bases and J 4 bases, leaving 12 bases between the germline ends. Germline V gene lookup returns CDR1 SGHTA and CDR2 FQGNSA. This CDR3 is CASSLRDPLTGELFF. CDR3 DNA: TGTGCCAGCAGCTTGAGGGACCCCCTCACCGGGGAGCTGTTTTTT.

This chain uses TRBV5-1 with TRBJ2-3; D perhaps matches TRBD1 (5 bases). CDR1 is SGHRS and CDR2 is YFSETQ in the germline V gene. Between the trimmed V and J ends, which lost 0 bases and 5 bases, there was a span of 13 bases. The CDR3 length is 15 residues. CDR3 sequence (DNA): TGCGCCAGCAGCTTGGAAGGCAGGGCTGTAGATACGCAGTATTTT. It specifies CASSLEGRAVDTQYF.

This CDR3 reads CASSSGGAGGPQHF. The CDR3 DNA sequence: TGTGCCAGCAGTTCCGGGGGGGCAGGAGGGCCCCAGCATTTT. The chain joins TRBV28 to TRBJ1-5; TRBD1 is a possible D gene (6 bases). V lost 4 bases and J lost 9, with 16 bases in between. Germline CDR1 is MDHEN and CDR2 is SYDVKM. The CDR3 consists of 14 residues. Full variable domain (remainder filled in from reference TRBV28 and TRBJ1-5): DVKVTQSSRYLVKRTGEKVFLECVQDMDHENMFWYRQDPGLGLRLIYFSYDVKMKEKGDIPEGYSVSREKKERFSLILESASTNQTSMYLCASSSGGAGGPQHFGDGTRLSIL.

This clonotype came up a few times. The gene calls are TRBV6-5 and TRBJ2-5, with 10 bases fitting TRBD1. In germline, CDR1 is MNHEY, CDR2 SVGAGI. The CDR3 consists of 17 residues. V dropped 2 bases and J dropped 0; count of bases not matched to a gene: 6. CDR3 sequence: CASSYVVGTGDQETQYF. The CDR3 DNA follows: TGTGCCAGCAGTTACGTGGTCGGGACAGGGGACCAAGAGACCCAGTACTTC.

This chain uses TRBV20-1 with TRBJ1-2, with 8 bases lining up with TRBD1. V lost 5 bases and J lost 1; bases outside the gene matches: 15. This CDR3 has 17 amino acids. The germline V gene encodes CDR1 DFQATT and CDR2 SNEGSKA (reference sequence). The CDR3 DNA follows: TGCAGTGCTGGGTCTGCGGGACAGGCATACTTTAACTATGGCTACACCTTC. This sequence encodes CSAGSAGQAYFNYGYTF.

This clonotype occurred a few times. V is TRBV12-3 or TRBV12-4 and J is TRBJ1-4; D is unclear. CDR3 length: 13 amino acids. Trimming took off 4 bases at V and 7 bases at J, with 10 bases between the two ends. DNA for the CDR3: TGTGCCAGCAGTTCCCAGTGGGGTGAAAAACTGTTTTTT. Its protein is CASSSQWGEKLFF.

The V and J genes are TRBV7-9 and TRBJ2-3; TRBD2 aligns across 8 bases. Trimming removed 7 bases from V and 4 bases from J; junction bases left unmatched: 10. Germline V lookup: CDR1 SEHNR, CDR2 FQNEAQ (reference sequence). This CDR3 region has 15 residues. The CDR3 sequence is CASTAAGAVPDTQYF. The CDR3 coding sequence is TGTGCCAGCACAGCAGCGGGAGCGGTCCCAGATACGCAGTATTTT.

The gene calls are TRBV29-1 and TRBJ2-1; 8 bases line up with TRBD1. The CDR3 runs to 14 residues. Germline V gene data show CDR1 as SQVTM and CDR2 as ANQGSEA. With 2 bases clipped from V and 9 bases from J, the junction kept 9 bases outside the gene matches. As DNA, the CDR3 is TGCAGCGTTGAATCCAGGGGGCTATTAGGTGAGCAGTTCTTC. It specifies CSVESRGLLGEQFF.

This chain links TRBV19 with TRBJ2-2, with TRBD2 as a possible D gene (6 bases). Per germline, CDR1 LNHDA and CDR2 SQIVND (reference sequence). V lost 3 bases and J 5 bases, leaving 16 bases between the germline ends. The CDR3 runs to 16 residues. The CDR3, as DNA: TGTGCCAGTAGTATTGGGACGGGAGAATCAACCGGGGAGCTGTTTTTT. It translates to CASSIGTGESTGELFF.

The CDR3 here is CAISEGQGIEGYTF. CDR3 sequence (DNA): TGTGCCATCAGTGAAGGACAGGGAATAGAAGGCTACACCTTC. The V and J genes are TRBV10-3 and TRBJ1-2; TRBD1 aligns across 8 bases. The CDR3 sequence is 14 residues long. The J segment lost 8 bases and the V segment lost 3 bases, leaving 8 bases of the junction unmatched. Germline-derived CDR1 and CDR2 are ENHRY and SYGVKD.

As concerns this clonotype: This clone may be a read error of a much larger clone one base away. The chain combines TRBV10-3 with TRBJ2-7; D gene uncertain. Trimming stripped 2 bases from V and 0 bases from J, with 11 bases between. Germline V gene lookup returns CDR1 ENHRY and CDR2 SYGVKD. CDR3 length equals 15 residues. The CDR3 protein is CAISEGESTSYEQYF. The CDR3 nucleotides read TGTGCCATCAGTGAGGGTGAAAGTACCTCCTACGAGCAGTACTTC.

J is TRBJ1-2 and V is TRBV29-1, with TRBD1 as a possible D gene (5 bases). CDR1 and CDR2 from the germline V gene are SQVTM and ANQGSEA. The ends were cut back, 6 bases at V and 3 bases at J, with 14 bases in the middle. The CDR3 is made up of 13 amino acids. Written as DNA, the CDR3 is TGCAGCGTGGGCCAGGGTTTGGACTATGGCTACACCTTC. This sequence encodes CSVGQGLDYGYTF.

The V and J genes are TRBV5-5 and TRBJ1-2, with 8 bases that match TRBD1. The CDR3 has 15 residues. V lost 4 bases and J lost 3; bases outside the gene matches: 8. In germline, CDR1 is SGHKS, CDR2 YYEKEE (reference sequence). The CDR3 DNA reads as TGTGCCAGCAGCGCCTTTCAGGGGGCTGACTATGGCTACACCTTC. Amino acids: CASSAFQGADYGYTF.

A few counts support this clonotype. The chain couples TRBV6-1 to TRBJ2-1; a weak D match, TRBD2 (6 bases). Germline lookup yields CDR1 MNHNS and CDR2 SASEGT. The CDR3 is 15 residues long. Trimming removed 3 bases at V and 8 bases at J, with 17 bases between. For the CDR3, the DNA is TGTGCCAGCAGTGATTCTGCGTTTTGGGGGGATGAGCAGTTCTTC. Translating it yields CASSDSAFWGDEQFF.

This clonotype was detected a few times. CDR3 in amino acids: CASSLRAEGSTDTQYF. CDR3 nucleotide sequence: TGTGCCAGCAGTTTAAGGGCCGAGGGTAGCACAGATACGCAGTATTTT. The genes are TRBV27 and TRBJ2-3, with D possibly TRBD2 on 5 matching bases. This CDR3 region has 16 residues. Germline loops: CDR1 MNHEY, CDR2 SMNVEV (reference sequence). V shed 2 bases and J shed 0 bases, with 12 bases lying between them.

The chain is built from TRBV12-3 or TRBV12-4 and TRBJ2-2; D could derive from TRBD1 or TRBD2 (5 bases each). The CDR3 runs 15 residues. V lost 3 bases to trimming and J lost 5 bases, with 13 bases between them. The CDR3 region is CASSLHLEGTGELFF. In DNA form, the CDR3 reads TGTGCCAGCAGTTTGCATTTAGAGGGGACCGGGGAGCTGTTTTTT.

The rearrangement joins TRBV2 to TRBJ2-3; D is uncertain. Germline V gene sequence: CDR1 SNHLY, CDR2 FYNNEI. The length of the CDR3 is 13 residues. V was clipped by 1 base and J by 5 bases, with 7 bases between them. The CDR3: CASSEGPGDTQYF. The CDR3 DNA reads TGTGCCAGCAGTGAAGGGCCGGGAGATACGCAGTATTTT.

CDR3 DNA: TGCGTTGCTCCGGGACTTTTCAAGACCCAGTACTTC. Translated, it gives CVAPGLFKTQYF. The gene calls are TRBV20-1 and TRBJ2-5; tentative D call: TRBD2 (6 bases). The CDR3 spans 12 residues. Per the germline V gene, CDR1 is DFQATT and CDR2 is SNEGSKA (reference sequence).

This chain connects TRBV24-1 to TRBJ2-5, with D perhaps matching TRBD2 (6 bases). V gave up 1 base and J gave up 11 bases, with 16 bases separating them. CDR1 and CDR2 from the germline V gene are KGHDR and SFDVKD. The CDR3 extends over 14 amino acids. CDR3 sequence (DNA): TGTGCCACCAGTGATTTAGTCGGGCGGGATGAGCAGTACTTC. Translated: CATSDLVGRDEQYF.

This clonotype was recorded a few times. The gene calls are TRBV20-1 and TRBJ2-1; D unresolved. Germline CDR1 reads DFQATT; CDR2 reads SNEGSKA (reference sequence). CDR3 length: 11 amino acids. V was trimmed by 7 bases and J by 9 bases, leaving 13 bases between them. The CDR3, as DNA: TGCAGTGTAGGTCTAGGGATTGAGCAGTTCTTC. Amino acids: CSVGLGIEQFF.

This clonotype came up many times. The chain employs TRBV20-1 and TRBJ1-2; possible D gene TRBD1, 5 bases. CDR3 length equals 11 residues. Between the trimmed V and J ends, which lost 5 bases and 5 bases, there was a span of 9 bases. The germline gives CDR1 DFQATT, CDR2 SNEGSKA (reference sequence). CDR3 nucleotide sequence: TGCAGTGCTGGGGACGGTTATGGCTACACCTTC. Its translation is CSAGDGYGYTF.

On this clonotype itself: A much larger clonotype is one base distant, so this may be a read error. The gene calls are TRBV3-1 and TRBJ2-3; no reliable D call. The germline V gene has CDR1 LGHDT and CDR2 YNNKEL (reference sequence). The CDR3 extends over 15 amino acids. CDR3 amino acids: CASSRYMSSTETQYF. The CDR3 DNA follows: TGTGCCAGCAGTCGCTATATGAGTAGCACAGAGACGCAGTATTTT.

This chain links TRBV7-3 with TRBJ2-1, with 13 bases identical to TRBD2. J was trimmed by 9 bases and V by 1 base; bases with no gene match: 0. This CDR3 comprises 14 residues. Germline CDR1 and CDR2: SGHTA and FQGTGA. Written as DNA, the CDR3 is TGTGCCAGCAGCTTAAGGACTAGCGGGAGTGAGCAGTTCTTC. It encodes CASSLRTSGSEQFF.

This clonotype was seen a handful of times. The rearrangement links TRBV6-2 or TRBV6-3 to TRBJ1-5; 8 positions match TRBD1. Germline V gene lookup returns CDR1 MNHEY and CDR2 SVGEGT. The CDR3 is 15 residues long. The J segment lost 6 bases and the V segment lost 4 bases, leaving 8 bases of the junction unmatched. The CDR3 DNA sequence: TGTGCCAGCAGTTCTACTCGCACAGGGGGTCAGCCCCAGCATTTT. Its protein is CASSSTRTGGQPQHF.

This clonotype showed up many times. The rearrangement uses TRBV5-1 and TRBJ2-3; D perhaps matches TRBD2 (5 bases). The CDR3 has 17 residues. CDR1 and CDR2 from the germline V gene are SGHRS and YFSETQ. The V end lost 1 base, the J end lost 5 bases, and 20 bases lay between the germline ends. CDR3 nucleotides: TGCGCCAGCAGCTTGTATGGACGGATAGAGGGTGTAGATACGCAGTATTTT. Protein product: CASSLYGRIEGVDTQYF.

A single count supports this clonotype. The rearrangement joins TRBV5-1 to TRBJ2-7; 9 nucleotides line up with TRBD2. The DNA matches TRBJ2-5 better at its end, which makes the J call doubtful. The CDR3 sequence is 17 residues long. Per germline, CDR1 SGHRS and CDR2 YFSETQ. DNA of the CDR3: TGCGCCAGCAGCGGATCTAGCGGGAACATTCGTCGAGAGACCCAGTACTTC. The encoded protein is CASSGSSGNIRRETQYF.

As concerns this clonotype: A far larger clone is a single base away, which makes a read error likely. This rearrangement joins TRBV3-1 to TRBJ2-7; 8 bases are shared with TRBD1. This CDR3 is built from 12 residues. J was trimmed by 5 bases and V by 4 bases; bases with no gene match: 1. The germline V gene has CDR1 LGHDT and CDR2 YNNKEL (reference sequence). The CDR3 reads CASSPTGDEQYF. CDR3 DNA sequence: TGTGCCAGCAGCCCGACAGGGGACGAGCAGTACTTC.